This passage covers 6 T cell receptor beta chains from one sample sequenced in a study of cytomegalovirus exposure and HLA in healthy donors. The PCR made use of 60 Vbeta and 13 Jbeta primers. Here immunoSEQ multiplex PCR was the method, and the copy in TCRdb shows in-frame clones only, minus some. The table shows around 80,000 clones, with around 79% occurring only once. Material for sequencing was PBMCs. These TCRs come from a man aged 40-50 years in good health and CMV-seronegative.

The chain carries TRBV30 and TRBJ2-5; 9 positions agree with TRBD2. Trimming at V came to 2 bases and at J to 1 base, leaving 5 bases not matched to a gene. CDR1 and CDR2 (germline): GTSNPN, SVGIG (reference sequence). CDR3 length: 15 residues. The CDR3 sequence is CAWSRAGGPQETQYF. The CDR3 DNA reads TGTGCCTGGAGTAGGGCGGGAGGGCCCCAAGAGACCCAGTACTTC.

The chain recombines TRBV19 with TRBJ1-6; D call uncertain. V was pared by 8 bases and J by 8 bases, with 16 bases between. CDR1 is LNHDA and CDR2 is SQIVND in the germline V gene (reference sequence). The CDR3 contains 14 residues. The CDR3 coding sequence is TGTGCCAGTCGGAAAGGCGGGGTGGATTCACCCCTCCACTTT. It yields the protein CASRKGGVDSPLHF.

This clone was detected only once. The CDR3, as DNA: TGTGCCAGCAGCCAAGGAAGAAGATCAGGAGAGACCCAGTACTTC. Encoded protein: CASSQGRRSGETQYF. V usage is TRBV4-2 and J usage is TRBJ2-5; no clear D gene. With 1 base removed from V and 4 bases from J, the gap between germline ends came to 13 bases. The CDR3 has 15 amino acids. Germline V gene sequence: CDR1 LGHNA, CDR2 YNFKEQ.

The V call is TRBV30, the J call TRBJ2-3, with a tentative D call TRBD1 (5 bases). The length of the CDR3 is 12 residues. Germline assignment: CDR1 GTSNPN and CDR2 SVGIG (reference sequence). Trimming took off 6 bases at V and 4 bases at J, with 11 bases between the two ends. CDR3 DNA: TGTGCCTGTAGCCAGGGTGCAGATACGCAGTATTTT. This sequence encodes CACSQGADTQYF. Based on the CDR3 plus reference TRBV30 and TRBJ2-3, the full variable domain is SQTIHQWPATLVQPVGSPLSLECTVEGTSNPNLYWYRQAAGRGLQLLFYSVGIGQISSEVPQNLSASRPQDRQFILSSKKLLLSDSGFYLCACSQGADTQYFGPGTRLTVL.

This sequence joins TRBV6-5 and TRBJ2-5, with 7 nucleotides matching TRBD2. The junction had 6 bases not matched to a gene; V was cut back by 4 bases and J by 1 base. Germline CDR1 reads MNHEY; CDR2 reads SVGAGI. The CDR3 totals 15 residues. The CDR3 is CASSSGGSGQETQYF. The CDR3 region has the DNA TGTGCCAGCAGTTCGGGGGGTAGCGGCCAAGAGACCCAGTACTTC.

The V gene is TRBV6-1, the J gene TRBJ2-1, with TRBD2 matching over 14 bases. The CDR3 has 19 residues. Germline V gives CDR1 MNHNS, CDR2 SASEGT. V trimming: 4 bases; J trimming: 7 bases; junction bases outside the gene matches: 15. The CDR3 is CASSATVPGLAGVRNEQFF. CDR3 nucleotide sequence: TGTGCCAGCAGTGCGACTGTCCCGGGACTAGCGGGAGTGCGGAATGAGCAGTTCTTC.